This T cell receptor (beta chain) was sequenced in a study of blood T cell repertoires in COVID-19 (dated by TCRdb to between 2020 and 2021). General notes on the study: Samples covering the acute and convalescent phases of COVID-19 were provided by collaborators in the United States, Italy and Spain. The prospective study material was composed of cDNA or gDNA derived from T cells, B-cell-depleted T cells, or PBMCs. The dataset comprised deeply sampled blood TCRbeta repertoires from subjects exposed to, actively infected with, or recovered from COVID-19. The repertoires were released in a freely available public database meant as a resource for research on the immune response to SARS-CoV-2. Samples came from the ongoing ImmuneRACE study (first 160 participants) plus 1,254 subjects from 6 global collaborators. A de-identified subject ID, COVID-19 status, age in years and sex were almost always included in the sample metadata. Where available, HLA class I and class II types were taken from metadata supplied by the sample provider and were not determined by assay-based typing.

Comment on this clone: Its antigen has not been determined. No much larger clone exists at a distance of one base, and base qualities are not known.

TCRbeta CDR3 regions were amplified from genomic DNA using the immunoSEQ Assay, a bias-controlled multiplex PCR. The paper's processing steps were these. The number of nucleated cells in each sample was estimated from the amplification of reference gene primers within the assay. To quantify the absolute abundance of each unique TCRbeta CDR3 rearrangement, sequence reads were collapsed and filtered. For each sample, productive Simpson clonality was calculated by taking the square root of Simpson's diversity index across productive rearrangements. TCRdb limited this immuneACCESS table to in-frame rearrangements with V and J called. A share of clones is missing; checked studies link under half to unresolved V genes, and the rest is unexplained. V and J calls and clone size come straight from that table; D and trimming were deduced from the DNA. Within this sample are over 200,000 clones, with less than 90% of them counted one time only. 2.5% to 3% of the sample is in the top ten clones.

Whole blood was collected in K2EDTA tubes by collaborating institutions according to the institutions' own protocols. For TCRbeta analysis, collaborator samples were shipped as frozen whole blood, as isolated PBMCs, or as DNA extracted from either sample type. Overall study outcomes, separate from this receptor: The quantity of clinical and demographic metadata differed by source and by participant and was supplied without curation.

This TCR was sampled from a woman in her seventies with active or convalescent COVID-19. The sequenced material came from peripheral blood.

CDR3 protein: CATQGAAANYGYTF. The sequenced DNA: TGTGCCACCCAAGGGGCGGCAGCTAACTATGGCTACACCTTC. In this chain, TRBV10-3 is recombined with TRBJ1-2, and possibly TRBD1, on 5 matching bases. Taken from cysteine to phenylalanine, the CDR3 has 14 residues. Only the CDR3 part of the read is kept: 42 bases, read in frame from the first base. V loses 10 bases of germline sequence and J loses 0 bases, and the interval between the two ends is 15 bases. CDR1 ENHRY and CDR2 SYGVKD are derived from the germline V gene.